This TCR beta chain was captured in a study of T cell repertoires and HLA-DP antigens. As for the study in general: DNA input averaged around 200 ng in sorted CD137+CD4+ and roughly 1,100 ng in pre-culture CD4+.

CD4+ T cells, purified by negative selection, averaged about 98% purity. Deep-resolution sequencing targeted approximately 220,000 T cell genomes in pre-culture CD4+ samples. Sequenced by immunoSEQ multiplex PCR; TCRdb stores in-frame clones only, minus some. The sample lists about 89,000 clones, approximately 86% occurring once. About this clone itself: The target antigen is unknown.

V dropped 6 bases and J dropped 0 bases, with 8 bases sitting between them. This CDR3 region has 13 residues. CDR1 and CDR2 from the germline V gene are MDHEN and SYDVKM. The study, taken as a whole, reports: No separate analysis of naive versus memory CD4+ cells was done.

Sequencing was carried out using CD4+ T cells from PBMCs. The rearrangement uses TRBV28 and TRBJ1-1; D is undetermined. This clonotype was sampled from a man between 45 and 60 years old in good health and CMV-seronegative. Written as DNA, the CDR3 is TGTGCCAGCAGGAAAAGGATGAACACTGAAGCTTTCTTT. Its translation: CASRKRMNTEAFF.